This T cell receptor (beta chain) was sequenced in a study of shared clonotypes between healthy human individuals. Produced via immunoSEQ multiplex PCR; TCRdb's table is partial and in-frame only. Found here are approximately 2.3 million clones, more than 80% of them singletons; the top ten hold under 0.45%. V lost 5 bases and J 1 base, leaving 11 bases between the germline ends. There are 14 residues in the CDR3. Looked up from germline, CDR1 is MDHEN and CDR2 is SYDVKM. This chain uses TRBV28 with TRBJ1-1; the D gene is possibly TRBD1 (5 bases). The sequence was collected from a man between 18 and 35 years old in good health. Some clones in this sample may be carry-over from other donors' samples. Sample: naive CD4+ T cells from PBMCs. Described subset: CD45RA+ positively selected. This chain's CDR3 is CASSPGHANTEAFF. Here the CDR3 DNA reads TGTGCCAGCAGTCCAGGACACGCGAACACTGAAGCTTTCTTT.